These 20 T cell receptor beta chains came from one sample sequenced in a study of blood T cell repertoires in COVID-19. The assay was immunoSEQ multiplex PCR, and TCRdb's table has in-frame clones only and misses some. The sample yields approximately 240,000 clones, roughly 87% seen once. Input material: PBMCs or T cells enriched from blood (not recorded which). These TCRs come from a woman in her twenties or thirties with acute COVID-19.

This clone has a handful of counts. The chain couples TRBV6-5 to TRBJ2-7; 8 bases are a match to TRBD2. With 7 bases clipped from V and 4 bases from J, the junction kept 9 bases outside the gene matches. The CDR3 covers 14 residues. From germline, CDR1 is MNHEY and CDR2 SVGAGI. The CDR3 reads CASTKRTSWYEQYF. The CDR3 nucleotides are TGTGCCAGCACCAAAAGGACTAGCTGGTACGAGCAGTACTTC.

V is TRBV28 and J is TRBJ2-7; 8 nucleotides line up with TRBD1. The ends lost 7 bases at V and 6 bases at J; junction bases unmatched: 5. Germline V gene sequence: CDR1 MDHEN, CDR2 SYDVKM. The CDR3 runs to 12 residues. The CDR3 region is CASTDRGIEQYF. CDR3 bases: TGTGCCAGCACAGACAGGGGCATCGAGCAGTACTTC.

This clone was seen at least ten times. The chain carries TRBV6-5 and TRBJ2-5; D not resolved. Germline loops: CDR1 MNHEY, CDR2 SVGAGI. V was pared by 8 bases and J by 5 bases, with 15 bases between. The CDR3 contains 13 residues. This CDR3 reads CASGLPGGETQYF. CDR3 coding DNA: TGTGCCAGCGGTCTTCCGGGTGGGGAGACCCAGTACTTC.

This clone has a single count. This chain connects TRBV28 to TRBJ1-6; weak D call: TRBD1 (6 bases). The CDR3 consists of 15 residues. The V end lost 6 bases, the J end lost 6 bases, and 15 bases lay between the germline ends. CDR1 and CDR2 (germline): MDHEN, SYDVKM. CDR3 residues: CASSNQQGVNSPLHF. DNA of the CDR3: TGTGCCAGCAGCAATCAACAGGGAGTTAATTCACCCCTCCACTTT.

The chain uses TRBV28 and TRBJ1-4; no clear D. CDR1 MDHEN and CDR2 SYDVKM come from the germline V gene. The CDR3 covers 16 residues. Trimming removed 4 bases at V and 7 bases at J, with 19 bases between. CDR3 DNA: TGTGCCAGCAGTTCCCCGGAGGGAACCCGAGGTGAAAAACTGTTTTTT. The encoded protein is CASSSPEGTRGEKLFF. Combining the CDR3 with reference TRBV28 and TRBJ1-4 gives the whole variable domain DVKVTQSSRYLVKRTGEKVFLECVQDMDHENMFWYRQDPGLGLRLIYFSYDVKMKEKGDIPEGYSVSREKKERFSLILESASTNQTSMYLCASSSPEGTRGEKLFFGSGTQLSVL.

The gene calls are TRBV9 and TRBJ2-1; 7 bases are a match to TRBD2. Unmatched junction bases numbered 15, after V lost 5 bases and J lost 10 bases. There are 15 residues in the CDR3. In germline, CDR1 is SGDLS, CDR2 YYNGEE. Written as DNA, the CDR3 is TGTGCCAGCAGTCCGAAGCGGGACTCCATTTTAGAGCAGTTCTTC. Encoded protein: CASSPKRDSILEQFF.

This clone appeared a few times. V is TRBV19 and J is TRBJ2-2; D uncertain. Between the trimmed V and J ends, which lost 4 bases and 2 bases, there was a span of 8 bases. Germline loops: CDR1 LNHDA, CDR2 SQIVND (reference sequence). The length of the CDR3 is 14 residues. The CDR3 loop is CASSRSRNTGELFF. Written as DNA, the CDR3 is TGTGCCAGTAGTAGGAGCAGAAACACCGGGGAGCTGTTTTTT. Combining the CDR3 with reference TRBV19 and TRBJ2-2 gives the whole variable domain DGGITQSPKYLFRKEGQNVTLSCEQNLNHDAMYWYRQDPGQGLRLIYYSQIVNDFQKGDIAEGYSVSREKKESFPLTVTSAQKNPTAFYLCASSRSRNTGELFFGEGSRLTVL.

This CDR3 is CASSLTANNSPLHF. CDR3 sequence (DNA): TGTGCCAGCAGTTTAACAGCAAATAATTCACCCCTCCACTTT. V usage is TRBV27 and J usage is TRBJ1-6; D ambiguous. The CDR3 contains 14 residues. Germline loops: CDR1 MNHEY, CDR2 SMNVEV (reference sequence). V lost 2 bases, J lost 5 bases, and 7 bases lay in between.

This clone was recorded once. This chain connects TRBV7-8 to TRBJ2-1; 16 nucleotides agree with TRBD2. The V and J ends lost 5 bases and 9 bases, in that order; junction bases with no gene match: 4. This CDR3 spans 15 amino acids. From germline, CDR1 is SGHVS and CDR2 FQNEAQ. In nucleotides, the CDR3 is TGTGCCAGCAGCCCCGGGACTAGCGGGAGGGTTGAGCAGTTCTTC. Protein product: CASSPGTSGRVEQFF.

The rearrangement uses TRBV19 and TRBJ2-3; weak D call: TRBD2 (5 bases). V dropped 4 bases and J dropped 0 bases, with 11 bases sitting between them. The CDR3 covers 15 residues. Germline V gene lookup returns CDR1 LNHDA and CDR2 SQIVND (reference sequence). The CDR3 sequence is CASSKGAGSTDTQYF. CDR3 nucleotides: TGTGCCAGTAGTAAGGGAGCAGGTAGCACAGATACGCAGTATTTT.

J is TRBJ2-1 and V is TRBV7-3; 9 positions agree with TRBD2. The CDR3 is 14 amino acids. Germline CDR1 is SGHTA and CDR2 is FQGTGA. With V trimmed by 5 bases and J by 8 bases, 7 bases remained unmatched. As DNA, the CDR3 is TGTGCCAGCAGCCCCGGGACTAGCAGGGATGAGCAGTTCTTC. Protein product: CASSPGTSRDEQFF.

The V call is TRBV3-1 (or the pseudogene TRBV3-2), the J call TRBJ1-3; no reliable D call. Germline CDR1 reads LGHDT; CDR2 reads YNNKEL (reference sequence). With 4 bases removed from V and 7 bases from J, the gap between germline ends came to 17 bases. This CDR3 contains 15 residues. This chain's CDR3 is CASSPRPNAGNTIYF. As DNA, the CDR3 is TGTGCCAGCAGCCCCCGGCCCAATGCGGGTAACACCATATATTTT.

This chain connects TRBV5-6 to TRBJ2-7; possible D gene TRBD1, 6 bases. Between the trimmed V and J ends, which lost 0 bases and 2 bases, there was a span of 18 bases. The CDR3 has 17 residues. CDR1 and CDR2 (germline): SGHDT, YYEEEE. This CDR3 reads CASSLEHGWTVAYEQYF. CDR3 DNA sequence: TGTGCCAGCAGCTTGGAACATGGGTGGACAGTAGCCTACGAGCAGTACTTC.

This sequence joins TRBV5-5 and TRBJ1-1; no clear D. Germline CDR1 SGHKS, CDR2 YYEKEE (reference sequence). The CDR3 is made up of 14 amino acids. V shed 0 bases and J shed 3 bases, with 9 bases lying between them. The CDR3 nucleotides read TGTGCCAGCAGCTTGGGTGTGGTAGACACTGAAGCTTTCTTT. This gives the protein CASSLGVVDTEAFF.

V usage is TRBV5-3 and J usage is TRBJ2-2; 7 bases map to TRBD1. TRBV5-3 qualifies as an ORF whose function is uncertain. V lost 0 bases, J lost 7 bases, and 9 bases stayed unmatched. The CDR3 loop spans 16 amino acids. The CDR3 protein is CARSLAERQGVGELFF. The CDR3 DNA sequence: TGTGCCAGAAGCTTGGCCGAGAGACAGGGAGTCGGGGAGCTGTTTTTT.

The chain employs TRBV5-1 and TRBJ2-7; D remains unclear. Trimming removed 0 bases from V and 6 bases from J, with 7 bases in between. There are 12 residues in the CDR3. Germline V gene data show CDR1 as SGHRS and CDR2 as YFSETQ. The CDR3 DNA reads TGCGCCAGCAGCTTGGAGCCGGGCGAGCAGTACTTC. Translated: CASSLEPGEQYF.

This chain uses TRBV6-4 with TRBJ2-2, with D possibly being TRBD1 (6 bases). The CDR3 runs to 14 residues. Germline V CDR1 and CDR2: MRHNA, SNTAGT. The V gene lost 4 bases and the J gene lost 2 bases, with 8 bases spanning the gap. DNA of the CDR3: TGTGCCAGCAGTGTACAGGGCAACACCGGGGAGCTGTTTTTT. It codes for CASSVQGNTGELFF.

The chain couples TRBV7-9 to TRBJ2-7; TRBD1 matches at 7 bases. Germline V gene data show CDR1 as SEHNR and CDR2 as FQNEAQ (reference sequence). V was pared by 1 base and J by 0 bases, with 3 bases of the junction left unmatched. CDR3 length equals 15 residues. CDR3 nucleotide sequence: TGTGCCAGCAGCTTAGAGGGGGCCCCCTCCTACGAGCAGTACTTC. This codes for CASSLEGAPSYEQYF.

The CDR3 loop is CASSPGQGISYEQYF. The CDR3 bases are TGTGCCAGCAGTCCCGGACAGGGAATTTCCTACGAGCAGTACTTC. The rearrangement uses TRBV7-3 and TRBJ2-7, with 8 bases matching TRBD1. Looked up from germline, CDR1 is SGHTA and CDR2 is FQGTGA. CDR3 size: 15 residues. The junction had 8 bases not matched to a gene; V was cut back by 6 bases and J by 1 base.

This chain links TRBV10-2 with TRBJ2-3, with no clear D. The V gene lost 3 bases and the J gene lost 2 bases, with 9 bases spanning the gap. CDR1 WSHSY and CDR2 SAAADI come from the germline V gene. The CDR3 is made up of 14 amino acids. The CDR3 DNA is TGCGCCAGCAGTGAATTGTGGCTCACAGATACGCAGTATTTT. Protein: CASSELWLTDTQYF.